These 31 T cell receptor gamma chains share one sample of origin, sequenced in a study of γδ T cells in repeated Plasmodium falciparum infection. Gammadelta T cells were flow-sorted from PBMC into Vgamma9/Vdelta2+ and Vdelta2-negative populations for bulk analysis. TCRdb reanalysed the multiplex PCR reads via CATT. The sample includes roughly 27,000 gamma-chain clones, 2.5% to 3.5% of them seen just once. Sequenced sample: gamma-delta T cells from blood. The origin of the receptors is a pool of human donors (malaria-infected and uninfected, not separated).

This clone was counted at least ten times. TCRdb's listed protein matches a much larger clone and diverges from this DNA's translation at residue 6, likely through a read error; the protein shown comes from the DNA. The rearrangement joins TRGV9 to TRGJ1 or TRGJ2. The CDR3 loop spans 17 amino acids. V shed 4 bases and J 1 base; nucleotides not matched to a gene: 16. CDR1 is GITISATS, CDR2 ISYDGTV, per germline (reference sequence). CDR3 DNA: TGTGCCTTGTGGGACCGGCCGAACTACACAAATTATTATAAGAAACTCTTT. Translation: CALWDRPNYTNYYKKLF.

This clone occurred a few times. The protein given by TCRdb reflects a much larger clone and differs at residue 10 from this DNA's translation, likely from a read error; the protein shown is the DNA's translation. This chain joins TRGV9 and TRGJP. The J gene, missing from TCRdb, was assigned here through DNA to germline matching. The V gene's germline CDR1 is GITISATS and CDR2 ISYDGTV (reference sequence). There are 13 residues in the CDR3. The CDR3 region has the DNA TGTGCCTTGTTAGGGTTGGGCAAAAAAGTCAAGGTATTT. As protein: CALLGLGKKVKVF.

This clone came up a few times. A far larger clone differs by one base, so this is likely a read error. The limits of the CDR3 on the DNA are not certain, so only TCRdb's listed CDR3 is given. J gene calling gave no result, while the V gene is TRGV2. Germline V gene lookup returns CDR1 EGSNGY and CDR2 YDSYNSKV. Inclusive of both ends, the CDR3 amounts to 28 amino acids. CDR3 protein: CATWDDRNSLAVEQHLLSQVSIGRIQHF.

This clone was seen a few times. A read error is likely here: a far larger clone is one base away. Other DNA sequences within the sample encode an identical CDR3. The V call is TRGV9, the J call TRGJ1 or TRGJ2. No J gene was available from TCRdb, and it was assigned here by a germline match of the DNA. The CDR3 totals 14 residues. Germline CDR1 and CDR2: GITISATS and ISYDGTV (reference sequence). CDR3 coding DNA: TGTGCCTTGACTCGGCCCCCTGGTTATTACAAGAAACTCTTT. Amino acids: CALTRPPGYYKKLF.

This clone came up many times. TCRdb shows a much larger clone's protein in place of this DNA's translation, and the two differ at residue 3, likely through a read error; the protein shown is translated from the DNA. J is TRGJ1 or TRGJ2 and V is TRGV3. Germline CDR1 is VTNTFY and CDR2 is YDVSTARD (reference sequence). The CDR3 is 15 amino acids. Here the CDR3 reads CAAWDVGPPYYKKLF. CDR3 bases: TGTGCCGCCTGGGACGTAGGCCCCCCTTATTATAAGAAACTCTTT.

In this sample, this clone turned up many times. Since a far larger clone is one base different, this is likely a read error. The same CDR3 arises from other DNA sequences in this sample as well. The chain combines TRGV9 with TRGJ1 or TRGJ2. Here the J gene was assigned by germline matching of the DNA, as TCRdb has none. Germline assignment: CDR1 GITISATS and CDR2 ISYDGTV (reference sequence). The CDR3 has 15 residues. The CDR3 DNA reads TGTGCCTTGTGGGAGGCGTACCGAAATTACTATAAGAAACTCTTT. It codes for CALWEAYRNYYKKLF.

Remarks on this clone: TCRdb has a much larger clone's protein, which differs at residue 7 from the translation of this DNA, likely because of a read error; what is shown is the protein translated from the DNA. CDR3 loop: CALWEVPCELGKKIKVF. Here the CDR3 DNA reads TGTGCCTTGTGGGAGGTGCCCTGTGAGTTGGGCAAAAAAATCAAGGTATTT. The chain is built from TRGV9 and TRGJP. TCRdb carries no J gene annotation; the J gene was assigned here by matching the DNA with germline. Trimming at V came to 0 bases and at J to 7 bases, leaving 6 bases not matched to a gene. CDR3 length equals 17 residues. Germline V gives CDR1 GITISATS, CDR2 ISYDGTV (reference sequence).

This clone is classed as medium-sized. V gene TRGV9 combines with J gene TRGJ1 or TRGJ2. V was pared by 0 bases and J by 10 bases, with 9 bases of the junction left unmatched. The germline V gene encodes CDR1 GITISATS and CDR2 ISYDGTV (reference sequence). This CDR3 is 13 amino acids long. The CDR3 sequence: CALWEVRPLKKLF. In DNA, the CDR3 is TGTGCCTTGTGGGAGGTGCGGCCCTTAAAGAAACTCTTT.

Turning to this clone: This probably arose from a read error, given a far larger clone one base away. Other DNA sequences in this specimen translate into the identical CDR3. V is TRGV9 and J is TRGJP. The germline CDR1 and CDR2 sequences are GITISATS and ISYDGTV (reference sequence). This CDR3 has 17 residues. CDR3 amino acids: CALWEANQELGKKIKVF. The CDR3 DNA reads TGTGCCTTGTGGGAGGCCAACCAAGAGCTGGGCAAAAAAATCAAGGTATTT.

The table lists this clone with a few counts. The protein in TCRdb stems from a much larger clone and differs at residue 9 from this DNA's translation, likely a read error; here the protein is translated from the DNA. Other DNA sequences in this sample translate to the same CDR3. V gene TRGV5 was called; the J gene was not. Per the germline V gene, CDR1 is VINAFY and CDR2 is YDVSNSKD. There are 11 residues in the CDR3. CDR3 DNA: TGTGCCACCTGGGACGGCCCAGAGAACCTCTTT. It specifies CATWDGPENLF.

In the case of this clone: The protein in TCRdb stems from a much larger clone and differs at residue 7 from this DNA's translation, likely a read error; here the protein is translated from the DNA. This chain joins TRGV4 and TRGJ1 or TRGJ2. Trimming removed 3 bases from V and 6 bases from J; junction bases left unmatched: 8. There are 13 residues in the CDR3. Germline V gene lookup returns CDR1 EGSTGY and CDR2 YDSYTSSV. The CDR3 coding sequence is TGTGCCACCTGGGATAGTGTGAGTTATAAGAAACTCTTT. Translated: CATWDSVSYKKLF.

Details on this clone: A single base separates this from a much larger clone, so it may be a read error. The chain joins TRGV9 to TRGJ1 or TRGJ2. No J segment appears in TCRdb, so it was assigned here by matching the sequence to germline. From germline, CDR1 is GITISATS and CDR2 ISYDGTV (reference sequence). J gave up 1 base and V 2 bases, and 11 bases lay outside the gene matches. The CDR3 loop spans 16 amino acids. In DNA, the CDR3 is TGTGCCTTGTGGGAGGCAAACCCGACTAATTATTATAAGAAACTCTTT. Translated: CALWEANPTNYYKKLF.

At least ten counts were recorded for this clone. DNA for the CDR3: TGTGCCACCTGGGATGACGCCCTCTTT. This translates into CATWDDALF. This chain uses TRGV4 with TRGJ1 or TRGJ2. The germline gives CDR1 EGSTGY, CDR2 YDSYTSSV. Losses at the gene ends were 2 bases for V and 16 bases for J; bases not matched to a gene: 5. The CDR3 extends over 9 amino acids.

This clone was seen many times. The chain employs TRGV2 and TRGJ1 or TRGJ2. TCRdb offers no J gene call, so here the DNA was matched to germline to obtain one. CDR3 length: 14 amino acids. Per germline, CDR1 EGSNGY and CDR2 YDSYNSKV. Losses at the gene ends were 5 bases for V and 2 bases for J; bases not matched to a gene: 9. This CDR3 is CATWGSWHYYKKLF. In DNA, the CDR3 is TGTGCCACCTGGGGGTCTTGGCATTATTATAAGAAACTCTTT.

In its sample, this clone was seen many times. The chain has TRGV9 and TRGJ1 or TRGJ2. Because TCRdb records no J gene, it was assigned here through a match of the DNA to germline. The CDR3 loop spans 16 amino acids. The germline CDR1 and CDR2 sequences are GITISATS and ISYDGTV (reference sequence). The J segment lost 8 bases and the V segment lost 0 bases, leaving 16 bases of the junction unmatched. CDR3 in amino acids: CALWEVHPEPRNKKLF. The CDR3, as DNA: TGTGCCTTGTGGGAGGTGCACCCTGAGCCCCGTAATAAGAAACTCTTT.

This clone occurred many times. The CDR3 here is CALWEVWIWYKKLF. In DNA, the CDR3 is TGTGCCTTGTGGGAGGTGTGGATTTGGTATAAGAAACTCTTT. This rearrangement joins TRGV9 to TRGJ1 or TRGJ2. Looked up from germline, CDR1 is GITISATS and CDR2 is ISYDGTV (reference sequence). The CDR3 loop spans 14 amino acids. V trimming: 0 bases; J trimming: 7 bases; junction bases outside the gene matches: 9.

This clone was seen at least ten times. With a far larger clone one base away, a read error is the likely cause. This CDR3 is also generated by other DNA sequences in the sample. The chain links TRGV4 to TRGJ1 or TRGJ2. Looked up from germline, CDR1 is EGSTGY and CDR2 is YDSYTSSV. This CDR3 has 13 residues. CDR3 DNA sequence: TGTGCCACCTGGGATGCGCCTTATTATAAGAAGCTCTTT. Its translation: CATWDAPYYKKLF.

This clone was found many times. TCRdb's entry gives the protein of a much larger clone, which mismatches this DNA's translation at residue 6, likely from a read error; the protein reported here is translated from the DNA. The chain has TRGV3 and TRGJ1 or TRGJ2. No J gene was available from TCRdb, and it was assigned here by a germline match of the DNA. Germline V CDR1 and CDR2: VTNTFY, YDVSTARD (reference sequence). The V and J ends lost 5 bases and 6 bases, in that order; junction bases with no gene match: 4. The CDR3 has 11 residues. The CDR3 sequence: CATWGGYKKLF. The DNA of the CDR3 is TGTGCCACCTGGGGAGGTTATAAGAAACTCTTT.

In its sample, this clone was seen many times. A far larger clone differs by one base, so this is likely a read error. Within the sample, other DNA sequences also encode this same CDR3. The V and J genes are TRGV9 and TRGJ1 or TRGJ2. The J gene comes from matching the DNA to germline here; TCRdb lacks it. Per germline, CDR1 GITISATS and CDR2 ISYDGTV (reference sequence). The CDR3 is made up of 15 amino acids. The CDR3 region is CALWELDPFCYKKLF. CDR3 DNA sequence: TGTGCCCTGTGGGAGCTCGACCCTTTTTGTTATAAGAAACTCTTT.

This clone was seen repeatedly, ten times or more. The chain is built from TRGV4 and TRGJP1. The J gene was missing in TCRdb and was found by matching the end of the DNA to germline. Germline V CDR1 and CDR2: EGSTGY, YDSYTSSV. The CDR3 is 15 amino acids. After removal of 0 bases from V and 4 bases from J, the junction contained 5 bases not matched to a gene. The CDR3 sequence is CATWDGHGTGWFKIF. CDR3 bases: TGTGCCACCTGGGATGGGCATGGCACTGGTTGGTTCAAGATATTT.

This clone was seen a few times. The DNA is left out, because the CDR3 cannot be placed on it with certainty; the CDR3 is given as TCRdb lists it. No J gene was named, though the V gene is TRGV5. The germline gives CDR1 VINAFY, CDR2 YDVSNSKD. The CDR3 spans 29 residues, counting both ends. The CDR3 loop reads CATWTLIRNSLAVEQHLLSQVSIGRIQHF.

This clone is medium-sized (0.01 to 0.1%) within its sample. It is likely a read error: a sequence one base away is far more abundant. The J gene is TRGJP, the V gene TRGV9. Germline CDR1 reads GITISATS; CDR2 reads ISYDGTV (reference sequence). The CDR3 runs to 16 residues. CDR3 loop: CALWEVKELGKKIRVF. The CDR3 DNA follows: TGTGCCTTGTGGGAGGTGAAAGAGTTGGGCAAAAAAATCAGGGTATTT.

This clone was observed at least ten times. The chain has TRGV9 and TRGJ1 or TRGJ2. Germline assignment: CDR1 GITISATS and CDR2 ISYDGTV (reference sequence). V gave up 4 bases and J gave up 8 bases; unmatched junction bases: 14. CDR3 length: 14 amino acids. The CDR3: CALWDRHEYNKKLF. The CDR3 bases are TGTGCCTTGTGGGATCGCCACGAATATAATAAGAAACTCTTT.

In its sample, this clone was seen many times. The protein TCRdb gives is from a much larger clone and does not agree with this DNA's translation at residue 12, likely a read error; the protein shown here comes from the DNA. The V call is TRGV9, the J call TRGJ1 or TRGJ2. The CDR3 covers 14 residues. Germline lookup yields CDR1 GITISATS and CDR2 ISYDGTV (reference sequence). In nucleotides, the CDR3 is TGTGCCTTGTGGGAGACCCAGGATTATTATAAGGAACTCTTT. Protein sequence: CALWETQDYYKELF.

A note on this clone: The TCRdb protein comes from a much larger clone and disagrees with this DNA's translation at residue 11, likely due to a read error; the protein given here is derived from the DNA. The chain couples TRGV9 to TRGJP. Here the J gene was assigned by germline matching of the DNA, as TCRdb has none. From germline, CDR1 is GITISATS and CDR2 ISYDGTV (reference sequence). This CDR3 spans 17 amino acids. CDR3 sequence (DNA): TGTGCCTTGTGGGAGGTCCACTCGGAGTTGGACAAAAAAATCAAGGTATTT. This encodes CALWEVHSELDKKIKVF.

This clone was seen only a few times. A far larger clone is off by one base, so a read error is likely. The sample contains more than one DNA sequence encoding this CDR3. The chain carries TRGV9 and TRGJ1 or TRGJ2. Assignment of the J gene here rests on matching the DNA to germline, because TCRdb gives none. Germline loops: CDR1 GITISATS, CDR2 ISYDGTV (reference sequence). CDR3 size: 14 residues. The V segment lost 3 bases and the J segment 5 bases; nucleotides outside the gene matches: 10. The CDR3 loop is CALWESSYNYKKLF. The CDR3 coding sequence is TGTGCCTTGTGGGAGTCTTCCTATAATTATAAGAAACTCTTT.

This clone was picked up many times. The junction departs from the called germline gene at one end, perhaps through a read error. V gene TRGV2 combines with J gene TRGJ1 or TRGJ2. Per germline, CDR1 EGSNGY and CDR2 YDSYNSKV. CDR3 size: 14 residues. CDR3 coding DNA: TGTGCTACCTGGGACGGGCCTCCGAATTATAAGAAACTCTTT. Translating gives CATWDGPPNYKKLF.

This clone has at least ten counts. With a much larger clone just one base away, this may be a read error. The rearrangement uses TRGV4 and TRGJ1 or TRGJ2. Here the J gene was assigned by germline matching of the DNA, as TCRdb has none. Germline V gives CDR1 EGSTGY, CDR2 YDSYTSSV. CDR3 size: 15 residues. This chain's CDR3 is CATWDGTPSYYKKLF. CDR3 sequence (DNA): TGTGCCACCTGGGATGGTACCCCTAGTTATTACAAGAAACTCTTT.

Concerning this clone: One base separates it from a far larger clone, so it is likely a read error. Different DNA sequences within this sample yield the same CDR3. CDR3 residues: CATWDGLQPVRCSDWIKTF. CDR3 nucleotides: TGTGCCACCTGGGATGGGCTACAGCCTGTCAGATGTAGTGACTGGATCAAGACGTTT. J is TRGJP2 and V is TRGV4. CDR1 and CDR2 (germline): EGSTGY, YDSYTSSV. The CDR3 runs to 19 residues.

This clone was recorded many times. TCRdb has a much larger clone's protein, which differs at residue 7 from the translation of this DNA, likely because of a read error; what is shown is the protein translated from the DNA. The chain recombines TRGV8 with TRGJ1 or TRGJ2. TCRdb offers no J gene call, so here the DNA was matched to germline to obtain one. This CDR3 is built from 13 residues. V shed 1 base and J 4 bases; nucleotides not matched to a gene: 4. Germline V gives CDR1 VENAVY, CDR2 YDSYNSRV. The CDR3 loop is CATWDRRYYKKLF. CDR3 nucleotides: TGTGCCACCTGGGATAGAAGATATTATAAGAAACTCTTT.

This clone was picked up many times. A far larger clone differs by one base, so this is likely a read error. This specimen includes other DNA sequences encoding the same CDR3. The chain recombines TRGV9 with TRGJP. Germline V gene lookup returns CDR1 GITISATS and CDR2 ISYDGTV (reference sequence). The CDR3 covers 17 residues. After removal of 4 bases from V and 3 bases from J, the junction contained 6 bases not matched to a gene. CDR3 bases: TGTGCCTTGTGGGAAGGAAAGCAAGAGTTGGGCAAAAAAATCAAGGTATTT. This codes for CALWEGKQELGKKIKVF.